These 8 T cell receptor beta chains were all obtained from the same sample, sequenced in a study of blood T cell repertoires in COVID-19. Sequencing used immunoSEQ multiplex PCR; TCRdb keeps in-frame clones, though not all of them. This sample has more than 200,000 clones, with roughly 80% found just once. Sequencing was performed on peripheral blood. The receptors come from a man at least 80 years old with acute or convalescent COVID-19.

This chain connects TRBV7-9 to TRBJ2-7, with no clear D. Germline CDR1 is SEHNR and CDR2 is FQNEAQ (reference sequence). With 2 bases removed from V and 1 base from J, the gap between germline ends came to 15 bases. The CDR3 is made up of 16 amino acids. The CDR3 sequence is CASSLTLRVRSYEQYF. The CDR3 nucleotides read TGTGCCAGCAGCTTAACCCTCCGGGTCCGTTCCTACGAGCAGTACTTC. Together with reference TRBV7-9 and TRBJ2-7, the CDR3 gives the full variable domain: DTGVSQNPRHKITKRGQNVTFRCDPISEHNRLYWYRQTLGQGPEFLTYFQNEAQLEKSRLLSDRFSAERPKGSFSTLEIQRTEQGDSAMYLCASSLTLRVRSYEQYFGPGTRLTVT.

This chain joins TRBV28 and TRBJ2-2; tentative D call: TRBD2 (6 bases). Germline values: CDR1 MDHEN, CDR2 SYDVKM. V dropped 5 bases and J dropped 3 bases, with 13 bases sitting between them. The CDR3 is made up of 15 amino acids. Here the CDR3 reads CASSTIGGYTGELFF. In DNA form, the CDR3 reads TGTGCCAGCAGTACCATCGGGGGATACACCGGGGAGCTGTTTTTT. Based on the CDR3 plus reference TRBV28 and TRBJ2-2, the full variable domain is DVKVTQSSRYLVKRTGEKVFLECVQDMDHENMFWYRQDPGLGLRLIYFSYDVKMKEKGDIPEGYSVSREKKERFSLILESASTNQTSMYLCASSTIGGYTGELFFGEGSRLTVL.

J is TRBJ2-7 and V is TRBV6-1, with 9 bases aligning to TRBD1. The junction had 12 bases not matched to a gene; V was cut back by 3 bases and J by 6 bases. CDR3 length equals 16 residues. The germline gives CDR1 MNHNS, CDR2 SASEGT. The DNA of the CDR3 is TGTGCCAGCAGTGACGAGGACAGGGGAATTTCTATCGAGCAGTACTTC. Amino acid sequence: CASSDEDRGISIEQYF.

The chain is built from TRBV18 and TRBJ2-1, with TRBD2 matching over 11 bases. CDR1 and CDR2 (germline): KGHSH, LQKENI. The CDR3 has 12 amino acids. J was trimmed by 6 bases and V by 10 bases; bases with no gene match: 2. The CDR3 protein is CATGTSGNEQFF. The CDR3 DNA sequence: TGTGCCACCGGGACTAGCGGCAATGAGCAGTTCTTC.

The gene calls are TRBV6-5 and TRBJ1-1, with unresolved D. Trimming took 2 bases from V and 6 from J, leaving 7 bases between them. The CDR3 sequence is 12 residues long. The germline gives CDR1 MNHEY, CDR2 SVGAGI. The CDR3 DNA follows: TGTGCCAGCAGTTACCTCTCTTCTGAAGCTTTCTTT. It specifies CASSYLSSEAFF.

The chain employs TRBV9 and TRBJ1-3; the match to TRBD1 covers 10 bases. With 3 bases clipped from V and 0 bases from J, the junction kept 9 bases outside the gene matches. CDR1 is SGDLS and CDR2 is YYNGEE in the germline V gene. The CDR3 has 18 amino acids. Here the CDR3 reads CASSDDRGLHYSGNTIYF. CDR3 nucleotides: TGTGCCAGCAGCGACGACAGGGGGCTTCACTACTCTGGAAACACCATATATTTT.

This CDR3 reads CASSTTGGWTNEKLFF. CDR3 nucleotides: TGTGCCAGCAGTACTACGGGGGGGTGGACTAATGAAAAACTGTTTTTT. The genes are TRBV9 and TRBJ1-4; perhaps TRBD1 as D (5 bases). Trimming stripped 5 bases from V and 2 bases from J, with 16 bases between. The CDR3 spans 16 residues. Looked up from germline, CDR1 is SGDLS and CDR2 is YYNGEE.

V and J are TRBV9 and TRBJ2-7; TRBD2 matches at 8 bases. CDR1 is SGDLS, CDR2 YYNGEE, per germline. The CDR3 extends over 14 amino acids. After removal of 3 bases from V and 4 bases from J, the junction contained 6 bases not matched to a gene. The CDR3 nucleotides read TGTGCCAGCAGCGCCGGGAGGGCCGGATACGAGCAGTACTTC. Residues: CASSAGRAGYEQYF.